This T cell receptor (beta chain) was identified in a study of blood T cell repertoires in COVID-19. The wider study: The United States, Italy and Spain supplied acute and convalescent COVID-19 samples. PBMCs, B-cell-depleted T cells, or T cells were the source of the cDNA or gDNA that made up the material.

Original analysis: Estimates of nucleated cell counts were drawn from the amplification of reference gene primers. Sequencing used immunoSEQ multiplex PCR; TCRdb keeps in-frame clones, though not all of them. The V and J calls and clone size were taken over from that table, and D and trimming were inferred from the DNA. The data show approximately 90,000 clones, with around 82% seen just once and around 11% held by the top ten. The CDR3 covers 15 residues. The germline V gene encodes CDR1 SEHNR and CDR2 FQNEAQ (reference sequence). Losses at the gene ends were 4 bases for V and 1 base for J; bases not matched to a gene: 5.

The sequenced sample consisted of peripheral blood. The sequence was obtained from a human donor in a cohort sampled during active COVID-19. The genes are TRBV7-9 and TRBJ2-5; 8 nucleotides align to TRBD2. In DNA, the CDR3 is TGTGCCAGCAGCTCTCCGAGCGGGAGCCAAGAGACCCAGTACTTC. This translates into CASSSPSGSQETQYF.